This T cell receptor beta chain was retrieved from a study of molecular identifiers for immune sequencing clone quantification. Via MiXCR, TCRdb re-called the PCR reads, giving one row per CDR3 protein. The sample records about 97,000 distinct CDR3 sequences, about 32% being singletons. This clonotype was counted ten times or more. The source is a human donor in good health. Some libraries in this study had Jurkat cell RNA spiked in. The specimen was naive CD8+ T cells from blood, with Jurkat cell RNA spiked in. This sample's subset: FACS-sorted CD8+CD4-CCR7+CD45RA+ naive T cells.

CDR3 bases: TGTGCCAGCAGTTTATCGCACAGGGCTGACAAAAACATTCAGTACTTC. Translating gives CASSLSHRADKNIQYF. The chain couples TRBV27 to TRBJ2-4; D possibly corresponds to TRBD1 (6 bases). The CDR3 runs to 16 residues. The germline CDR1 and CDR2 sequences are MNHEY and SMNVEV (reference sequence). V dropped 0 bases and J dropped 3 bases, with 12 bases sitting between them.